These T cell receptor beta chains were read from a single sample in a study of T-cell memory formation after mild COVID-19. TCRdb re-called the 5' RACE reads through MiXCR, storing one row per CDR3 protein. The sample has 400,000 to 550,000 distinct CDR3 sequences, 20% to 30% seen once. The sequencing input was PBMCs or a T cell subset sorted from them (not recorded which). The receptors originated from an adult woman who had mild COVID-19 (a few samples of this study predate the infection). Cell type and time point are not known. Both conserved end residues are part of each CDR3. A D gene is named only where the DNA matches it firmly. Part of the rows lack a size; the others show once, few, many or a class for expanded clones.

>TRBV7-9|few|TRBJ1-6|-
TGTGCCAGCAGCTTAGCAGGGACCCGATCGAGTTCACCCCTCCACTTT
CASSLAGTRSSSPLHF
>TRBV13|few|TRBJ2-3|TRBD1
TGTGCCAGCACCGACAGGGGGGGAGATACGCAGTATTTT
CASTDRGGDTQYF
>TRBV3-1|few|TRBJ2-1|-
TGTGCCAGCAGCCCCTTCGGGGAAGAGCAGTTCTTC
CASSPFGEEQFF
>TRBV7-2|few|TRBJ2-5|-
TGTGCCAGCAGCTCCGTACCGTCATACGGGGGAGAGGGGGAGACCCAGTACTTC
CASSSVPSYGGEGETQYF
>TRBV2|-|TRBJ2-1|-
TGTGCCAGCAGTGATAACGCAAATACTAATGAGCAGTTCTTC
CASSDNANTNEQFF
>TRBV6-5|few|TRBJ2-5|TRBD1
TGTGCCAGCGCTAGGGGGCCCCAAGAGACCCAGTACTTC
CASARGPQETQYF
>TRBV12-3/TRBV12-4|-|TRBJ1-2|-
TGTGCCAGCAGTGCCCGGACAGCTATCTATGGCTACACCTTC
CASSARTAIYGYTF
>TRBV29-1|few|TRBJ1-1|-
TGCAGCGTTGAAGGGCTCGGGGTGGGGAACACTGAAGCTTTCTTT
CSVEGLGVGNTEAFF
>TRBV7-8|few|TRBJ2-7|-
TGTGCCACTACTCGCGGACTCAGCTACGAGCAGTACTTC
CATTRGLSYEQYF
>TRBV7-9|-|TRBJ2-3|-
TGTGCCAGCAGCGTCGGGGTCTCAGATACGCAGTATTTT
CASSVGVSDTQYF
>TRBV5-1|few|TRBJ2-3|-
TGCGCCAGCAGCACTGCGCCCCTTCTAAGCACAGATACGCAGTATTTT
CASSTAPLLSTDTQYF
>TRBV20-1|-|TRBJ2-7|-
TGCAGTGCTAGAGATGGGGCAGGGGCCTACGAGCAGTACTTC
CSARDGAGAYEQYF
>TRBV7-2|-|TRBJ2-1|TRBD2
TGTGCCAGCAGCTTAGAGCCGGGGACTAGCGGGTGGTATTACAATGAGCAGTTCTTC
CASSLEPGTSGWYYNEQFF
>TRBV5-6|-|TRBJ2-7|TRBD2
TGTGCCAGCAGCCCCGGGGAGGGCCGCGAGCAGTACTTC
CASSPGEGREQYF
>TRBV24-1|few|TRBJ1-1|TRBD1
TGTGCCACCAGTGAAAGCAACAGGGGAACCGGGAGTGAAGCTTTCTTT
CATSESNRGTGSEAFF
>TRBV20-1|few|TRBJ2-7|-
TGCAGTGCTAGTAGAGCAACCGAGCAGTACTTC
CSASRATEQYF
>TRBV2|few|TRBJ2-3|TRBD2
TGTGCCAGCAGTGACCCCGGGGGGGCCGTTATTACTACAGATACGCAGTATTTT
CASSDPGGAVITTDTQYF
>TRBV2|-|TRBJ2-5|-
TGTGCCAGCAGAAAGGGGGTTAAGTCGCATGAGACCCAGTACTTC
CASRKGVKSHETQYF
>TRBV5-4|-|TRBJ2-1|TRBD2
TGTGCCAGCAGCTTGCTCGGACTAGTAAAGTTGAGTGAGCAGTTCTTC
CASSLLGLVKLSEQFF
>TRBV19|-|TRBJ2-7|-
TGTGCCAGTGCCGACGCGACAGGAAACTCCTACGAGCAGTACTTC
CASADATGNSYEQYF
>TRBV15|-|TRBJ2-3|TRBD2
TGTGCCACCAGCAGAGTTGGCGGGGGGGCCGTAGATACGCAGTATTTT
CATSRVGGGAVDTQYF
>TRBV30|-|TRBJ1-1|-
TGTGCCTGGACGGCACGTCAAAACACTGAAGCTTTCTTT
CAWTARQNTEAFF
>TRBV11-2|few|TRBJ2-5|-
TGTGCCAGCGAACCTTCTCCCCGTGGCCCCCAAGAGACCCAGTACTTC
CASEPSPRGPQETQYF
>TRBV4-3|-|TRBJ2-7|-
TGCGCCAGCAGCCAAGGGTACGGCTCCTACGAGCAGTACTTC
CASSQGYGSYEQYF
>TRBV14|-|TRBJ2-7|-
TGTGCCAGCAGCCAAGTTATTCACGAGCAGTACTTC
CASSQVIHEQYF
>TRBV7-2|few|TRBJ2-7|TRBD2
TGTGCCAGCAGTTACAATCCTAGCGGGAGGGGGGCCTACGAGCAGTACTTC
CASSYNPSGRGAYEQYF
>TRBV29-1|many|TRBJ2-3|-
TGCAGCGTTTCTTCCCCCGGGGCAAATACGCAGTATTTT
CSVSSPGANTQYF
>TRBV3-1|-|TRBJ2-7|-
TGTGCCAGCAGCCTCGGAGGGGCCACCCGGGGCTTGAACTACGAGCAGTACTTC
CASSLGGATRGLNYEQYF
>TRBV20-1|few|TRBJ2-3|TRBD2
TGCAGTGCTTCCTCCGGGACTAGCGGAAACACAGATACGCAGTATTTT
CSASSGTSGNTDTQYF
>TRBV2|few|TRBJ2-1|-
TGTGCCAGCAGTGAAGAGTTTGGAGGTGAGCAGTTCTTC
CASSEEFGGEQFF
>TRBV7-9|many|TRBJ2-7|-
TGTGCCAGCAGCTTAGCCGTCCACTCCTACGAGCAGTACTTC
CASSLAVHSYEQYF
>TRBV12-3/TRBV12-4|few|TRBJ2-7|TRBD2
TGTGCCAGCAGCCGACTAGCGGGGCAGTACGAGCAGTACTTC
CASSRLAGQYEQYF
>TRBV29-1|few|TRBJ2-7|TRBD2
TGCAGCGCCTCTAGCGGTCCAACCTACGAGCAGTACTTC
CSASSGPTYEQYF
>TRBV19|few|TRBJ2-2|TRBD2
TGTGCCAGTAGTATGGCTAGCGGGCCCACCGGGGAGCTGTTTTTT
CASSMASGPTGELFF
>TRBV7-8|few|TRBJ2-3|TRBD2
TGTGCCAGCAGGCACATCCCACTAGCGGGAGAACCAGATACGCAGTATTTT
CASRHIPLAGEPDTQYF
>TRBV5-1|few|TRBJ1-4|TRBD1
TGCGCCAGCAGACAACAGGGGGCAACTAATGAAAAACTGTTTTTT
CASRQQGATNEKLFF
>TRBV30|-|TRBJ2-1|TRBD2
TGTGCCTGGAGTGTAATGGCGGGAGCTACCTCCTACAATGAGCAGTTCTTC
CAWSVMAGATSYNEQFF
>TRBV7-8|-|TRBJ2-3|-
TGTGCCAGCAGCTTACGGACAGCTCCTAGCACAGATACGCAGTATTTT
CASSLRTAPSTDTQYF
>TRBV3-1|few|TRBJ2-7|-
TGTGCCAGCAGCCAAGACCAGGGCGCTGCCTACGAGCAGTACTTC
CASSQDQGAAYEQYF
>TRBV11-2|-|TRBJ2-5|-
TGTGCCAGCAGGGTGGGTTACCAAGAGACCCAGTACTTC
CASRVGYQETQYF
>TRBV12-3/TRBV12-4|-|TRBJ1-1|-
TGTGCCAGCAGCACGGCCGGGGGGAGGAACACTGAAGCTTTCTTT
CASSTAGGRNTEAFF
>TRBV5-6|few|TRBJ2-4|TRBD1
TGTGCCAGCAGCTTGGACCGGCCGGGACAGGGGGCAAACATTCAGTACTTC
CASSLDRPGQGANIQYF
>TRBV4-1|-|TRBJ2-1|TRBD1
TGCGCCAGCAGCCAAAGACAGGGGTTCAACAATGAGCAGTTCTTC
CASSQRQGFNNEQFF
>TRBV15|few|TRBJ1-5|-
TGTGCCACCAGCAGAGATTTGCAGCCCCAGCATTTT
CATSRDLQPQHF
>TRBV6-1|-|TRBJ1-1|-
TGTGCCAGCAGTGCGACCGAGGGGAACACTGAAGCTTTCTTT
CASSATEGNTEAFF
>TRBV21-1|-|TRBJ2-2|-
TGTGCCAGCAGCAAAGTCAGAGGACGGGACACCGGGGAGCTGTTTTTT
CASSKVRGRDTGELFF
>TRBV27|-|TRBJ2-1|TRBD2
TGTGCCAGCAGTTTACTGACTAGCGGGGGGTACAATGAGCAGTTCTTC
CASSLLTSGGYNEQFF
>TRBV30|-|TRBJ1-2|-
TGTGCCTGGAGAGCACCTAACTATGGCTACACCTTC
CAWRAPNYGYTF
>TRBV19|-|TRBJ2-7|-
TGTGCCAGTAGTCCTGACCTCCGGGACATGAAATACGAGCAGTACTTC
CASSPDLRDMKYEQYF
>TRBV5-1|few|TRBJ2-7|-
TGCGCCAGCAGCCCGGGGCCAGGGACCTACGAGCAGTACTTC
CASSPGPGTYEQYF
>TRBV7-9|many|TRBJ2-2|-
TGTGCCAGCAGCTTTCTTAGGGGGAACACCGGGGAGCTGTTTTTT
CASSFLRGNTGELFF